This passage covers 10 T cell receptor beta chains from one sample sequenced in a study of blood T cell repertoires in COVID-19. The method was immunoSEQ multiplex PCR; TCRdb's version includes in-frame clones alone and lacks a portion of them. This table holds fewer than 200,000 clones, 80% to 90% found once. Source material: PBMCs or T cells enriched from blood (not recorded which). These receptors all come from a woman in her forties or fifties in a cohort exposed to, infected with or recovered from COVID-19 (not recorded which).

The CDR3 loop reads CASSQDRTNEKLFF. In DNA form, the CDR3 reads TGTGCCAGCAGCCAGGACAGGACGAATGAAAAACTGTTTTTT. This chain joins TRBV11-1 and TRBJ1-4; 7 bases are a match to TRBD1. In germline, CDR1 is SGHAT, CDR2 FQDESV (reference sequence). The CDR3 totals 14 residues. V lost 5 bases and J lost 5; bases outside the gene matches: 5. Full variable domain (outside the CDR3, taken from reference TRBV11-1 and TRBJ1-4): EAEVAQSPRYKITEKSQAVAFWCDPISGHATLYWYRQILGQGPELLVQFQDESVVDDSQLPKDRFSAERLKGVDSTLKIQPAELGDSAMYLCASSQDRTNEKLFFGSGTQLSVL.

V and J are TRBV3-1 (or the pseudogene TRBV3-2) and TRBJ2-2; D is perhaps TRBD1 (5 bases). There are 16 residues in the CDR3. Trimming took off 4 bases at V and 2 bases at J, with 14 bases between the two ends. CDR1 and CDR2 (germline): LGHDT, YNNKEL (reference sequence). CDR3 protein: CASSPRDRTNTGELFF. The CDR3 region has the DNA TGTGCCAGCAGCCCCCGCGACAGAACCAACACCGGGGAGCTGTTTTTT.

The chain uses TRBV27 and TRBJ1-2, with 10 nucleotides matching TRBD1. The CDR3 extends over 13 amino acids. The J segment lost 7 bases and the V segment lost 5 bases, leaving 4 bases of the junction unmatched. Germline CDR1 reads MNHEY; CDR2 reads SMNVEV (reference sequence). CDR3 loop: CASSVGTGAGYTF. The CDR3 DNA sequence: TGTGCCAGCAGTGTTGGGACAGGGGCTGGCTACACCTTC.

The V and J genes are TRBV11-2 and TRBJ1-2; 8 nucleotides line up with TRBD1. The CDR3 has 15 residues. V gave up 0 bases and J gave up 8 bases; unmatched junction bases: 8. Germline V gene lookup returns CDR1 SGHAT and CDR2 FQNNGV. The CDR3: CASSLDNQGARGYTF. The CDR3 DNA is TGTGCCAGCAGCTTAGATAACCAGGGGGCGAGGGGCTACACCTTC.

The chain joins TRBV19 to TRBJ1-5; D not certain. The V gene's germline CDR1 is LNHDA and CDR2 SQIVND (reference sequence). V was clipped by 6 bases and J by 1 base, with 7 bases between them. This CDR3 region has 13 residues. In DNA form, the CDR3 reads TGTGCCAGTAGGCCGGAGAGCAATCAGCCCCAGCATTTT. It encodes CASRPESNQPQHF.

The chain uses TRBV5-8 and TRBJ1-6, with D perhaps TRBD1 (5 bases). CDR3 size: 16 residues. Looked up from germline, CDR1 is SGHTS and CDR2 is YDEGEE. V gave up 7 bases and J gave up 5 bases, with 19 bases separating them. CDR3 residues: CASGLITTGHNSPLHF. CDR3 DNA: TGTGCCAGCGGCCTAATAACCACAGGCCATAATTCACCCCTCCACTTT.

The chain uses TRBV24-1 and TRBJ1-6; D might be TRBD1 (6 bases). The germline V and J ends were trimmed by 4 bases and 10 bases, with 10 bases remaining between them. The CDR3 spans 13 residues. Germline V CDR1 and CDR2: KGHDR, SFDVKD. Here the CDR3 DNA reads TGTGCCACCAGTGAAAACAGGGACTCACCCCTCCACTTT. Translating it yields CATSENRDSPLHF.

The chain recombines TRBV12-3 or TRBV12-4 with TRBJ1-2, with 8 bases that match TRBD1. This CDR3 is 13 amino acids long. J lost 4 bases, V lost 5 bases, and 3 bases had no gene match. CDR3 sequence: CASSPTGVYGYTF. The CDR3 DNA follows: TGTGCCAGCAGTCCGACAGGGGTCTATGGCTACACCTTC.

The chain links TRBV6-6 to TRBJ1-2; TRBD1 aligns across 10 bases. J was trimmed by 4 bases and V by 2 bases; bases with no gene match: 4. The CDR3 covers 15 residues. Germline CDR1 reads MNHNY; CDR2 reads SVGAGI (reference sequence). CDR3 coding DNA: TGTGCCAGCAGTTACGAGGGGACAGGGGTCTATGGCTACACCTTC. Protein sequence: CASSYEGTGVYGYTF.

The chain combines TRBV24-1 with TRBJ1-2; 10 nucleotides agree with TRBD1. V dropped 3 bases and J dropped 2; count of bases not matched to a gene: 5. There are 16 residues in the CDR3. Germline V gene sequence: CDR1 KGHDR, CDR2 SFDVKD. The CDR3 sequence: CATSDPGTGANYGYTF. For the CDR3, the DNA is TGTGCCACCAGTGATCCCGGGACAGGGGCGAACTATGGCTACACCTTC.